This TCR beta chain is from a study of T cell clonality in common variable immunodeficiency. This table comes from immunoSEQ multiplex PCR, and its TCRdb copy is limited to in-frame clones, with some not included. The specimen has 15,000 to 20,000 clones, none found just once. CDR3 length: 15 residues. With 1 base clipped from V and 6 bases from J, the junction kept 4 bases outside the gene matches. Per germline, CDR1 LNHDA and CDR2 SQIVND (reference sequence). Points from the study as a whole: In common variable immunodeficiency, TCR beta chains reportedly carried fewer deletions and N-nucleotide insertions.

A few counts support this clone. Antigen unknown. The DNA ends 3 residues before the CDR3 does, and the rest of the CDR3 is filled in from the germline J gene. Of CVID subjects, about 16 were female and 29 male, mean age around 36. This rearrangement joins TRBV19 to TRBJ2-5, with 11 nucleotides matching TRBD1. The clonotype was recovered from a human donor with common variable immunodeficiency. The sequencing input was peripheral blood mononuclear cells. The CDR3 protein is CASSIGTGGNQTQYF. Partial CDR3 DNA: TGTGCCAGTAGTATAGGGACAGGGGGCAATCAGACC.